The sequence of this T cell receptor (beta chain) was determined in a study of cytomegalovirus exposure and HLA in healthy donors. Study-wide results and caveats: Reports described diagnosis of cytomegalovirus status by the classifier as highly specific and sensitive.

Assay: immunoSEQ multiplex PCR; the TCRdb copy retains only in-frame clones and omits some. The table has about 150,000 clones, about 86% seen once; the top ten hold 2% to 2.5%. In the case of this clone: The target antigen is unknown.

This CDR3 spans 15 amino acids. V lost 5 bases, J lost 4 bases, and 16 bases lay in between. CDR1 SGHDT and CDR2 YYEEEE come from the germline V gene. The J gene is TRBJ1-5, the V gene TRBV5-6; D may be TRBD1 (5 bases). Sequencing was carried out using PBMCs. This receptor was identified in a human donor in good health. In DNA form, the CDR3 reads TGTGCCAGCAGTAAGGGGAGGGACTATAATCAGCCCCAGCATTTT. It translates to CASSKGRDYNQPQHF.